The present T cell receptor beta chain was sequenced within a study of T cells after yellow fever vaccination. The CDR3 contains 16 residues. Trimming shortened V by 5 bases and J by 3 bases, and 17 bases separated the two germline ends. Germline V gene lookup returns CDR1 SGHTA and CDR2 FQGNSA. Turning to this clonotype: What it binds is not known.

TCRdb re-analysed the 5' RACE reads in MiXCR, keeping a single row per CDR3 protein. Here the sample spans 500,000 to 650,000 distinct CDR3 sequences, about 15% being singletons. Study outcomes and limitations: Bulk-population clonotypes that are abundant could appear as contaminants in FACS-sorted repertoires. Relatively few clonotypes were ones that appeared in both CD4 and CD8 compartments. It was the secondary response that reached its peak faster, day 5 versus 15, but it was weaker. A large majority of primary-vaccination clones showed up again after the booster (approximately 96% CD4, around 88% CD8).

The receptor was isolated from a man aged 18 to 30 who received the YFV17D yellow fever vaccine. The chain uses TRBV7-2 and TRBJ2-1; D is unclear. Sequenced material: PBMCs, taken around 5 days after the first yellow fever vaccination. The CDR3 DNA reads as TGTGCCAGCAGCACCTGGGTGGGCGGTGACTACAATGAGCAGTTCTTC. It yields the protein CASSTWVGGDYNEQFF.